This TCR beta chain derives from a study of graft-versus-host responses after intestinal transplantation (dated by TCRdb to the early 2020s). Turning to the overall study: The transplants that recipients got were multivisceral, liver-intestinal, or isolated intestinal. Every recipient was given anti-thymocyte globulin induction, followed by around three years of maintenance tacrolimus and steroids. After intestinal transplantation, graft-versus-host and host-versus-graft alloreactive T cell clones in the graft, circulation and bone marrow were tracked using bulk TCR-beta CDR3 sequencing. Alloreactive clones were identified by sequencing pre-transplant mixed lymphocyte reaction products and comparing these products with unstimulated pre-transplant donor and recipient T cells. Of the 20 to 25 intestinal transplant recipients enrolled in the cohort, one of whom was a retransplant, a few patients without pretransplant specimens were excluded. A peak of at least 4% donor T cells among recipient peripheral blood mononuclear cells was the definition used for donor T cell macrochimerism. Instead of going to the commercial service, samples from a few later patients were sequenced in-house on an Illumina MiSeq and processed with MiXCR.

The library was built by means of the immunoSEQ multiplex PCR assay. For most patients, genomic DNA was isolated with the Qiagen DNeasy Blood and Tissue Kit and sent frozen to Adaptive Biotechnologies for TCR sequencing. For most patients, genomic DNA was subjected to high-throughput TCR-beta CDR3 sequencing by Adaptive Biotechnologies. The paper's data handling went like this. Adaptive's ImmunoSEQ software supplied the TCR sequencing data for 18 patients, while MiXCR and VDJtools were used to process a few other patients. CD4 versus CD8 sorting errors were corrected by removing sequences found in both subsets at a frequency ratio below 5:1. CDR3 nucleotide sequences shared between donor and recipient were removed because the origin of such sequences could not be assigned. To count as alloreactive, a clone needed at least 2-fold expansion over unstimulated cells and a minimum CFSE-low frequency of 0.002% (template counts) or 0.001% (read counts). Clones were considered mappable if detected in sequenced pre-transplant spleen, lymph node, or MLR CFSE-low populations of the donor or recipient. The cumulative frequency of alloreactive clones was calculated as a percentage of all sequences, weighted by copy number. TCRdb carries this immuneACCESS record with in-frame sequences only. Its versions omit some clonotypes, under half of them owing to an unresolved V gene in the studies checked, with the rest unexplained. V and J calls and clone size are given by that table; D and trimming were obtained from the DNA. The sample contains about 93,000 clones, around 80% of them found a single time. Clones ranked in the top ten supply around 0.83% of the sample.

As regards this clone: Which antigen it targets is not known. There are no base qualities to consult, and no much larger clone falls within one base.

Findings and caveats that apply to the study as a whole: Peak levels of circulating GvH clones were associated with declines in HvG clones early after transplant. Patients with donor T cell macrochimerism had high GvH to HvG T cell clonal ratios in their allografts. GvH clones were detected in recipient bone marrow, and some appeared earlier in ileal mucosa or blood, consistent with an intestinal mucosal origin. The conclusions were limited by the relatively low number and heterogeneity of the intestinal transplant patients.

The time point label of this sample denotes: cells obtained before transplantation from donor or recipient. CD3+CD4+ and CD3+CD8+ populations were FACS-sorted from unstimulated pre-transplant donor and recipient cells taken from spleen or lymph nodes. From V the trimming removes 1 base and from J it removes 0 bases, while the gene matches leave 0 bases of the junction unaccounted for. Per the germline V gene (reference sequence), GTSNPN is the CDR1 and SVGIG is the CDR2. The CDR3 contains 14 residues, cysteine and phenylalanine counted. CDR3 DNA is the only sequence kept; it has 42 bases, read in frame from the first base.

The TCR comes from a human donor who received an intestinal transplant. Sequenced material: unstimulated CD4+ T cells sorted from spleen or lymph node cells, taken before intestinal transplant. The chain was built from TRBV30 and TRBJ2-1, and 7 junction bases match TRBD2. The CDR3 reads as follows: CAWSAGGSYNEQFF. Read as DNA, the sequence is TGTGCCTGGAGTGCGGGGGGCTCCTACAATGAGCAGTTCTTC.